This is a list of T cell receptor beta chains from one sample in a study of cytomegalovirus exposure and HLA in healthy donors. Using immunoSEQ multiplex PCR, the repertoire was profiled, and TCRdb retains in-frame clones only, with some absent. The data hold over 100,000 clones, with roughly 70% observed a single time. Sequencing input: PBMCs. These TCRs come from a man between 35 and 55 years old in good health and CMV-seropositive. The CDR3 runs from the conserved cysteine through the conserved F or W. D genes are given only for firm matches. Rows give clone size only sometimes, using once, few, many, or a class for an expanded clone.

TRBJ2-5 TRBD2 TRBV7-2 NA TGTGCCAGCAGCCCTGGACTAGCTCTGGAGACCCAGTACTTC CASSPGLALETQYF
TRBJ2-7 TRBD1 TRBV25-1 NA TGTGCCAGCAGTGACGCCTCCGGGACAGGGGGTTACGAGCAGTACTTC CASSDASGTGGYEQYF
TRBJ1-2 NA TRBV20-1 NA TGCAGTGCTAGCCAGAGGTATGGCTACACCTTC CSASQRYGYTF
TRBJ1-1 TRBD1 TRBV7-9 NA TGTGCCAGCAGACCGGACAGGGGGCTTGGTGAAGCTTTCTTT CASRPDRGLGEAFF
TRBJ2-2 NA TRBV5-6 NA TGTGCCAGCAGCTTGGGAGGGCCCGGGGAGCTGTTTTTT CASSLGGPGELFF
TRBJ1-2 TRBD1 TRBV6-6 NA TGTGCCAGCAGTCGGGAGACAGGGACCATGCGCGGCTACACCTTC CASSRETGTMRGYTF
TRBJ1-1 NA TRBV7-9 NA TGTGCCAGCAGCTTGACTTCGGACATTGAAGCTTTCTTT CASSLTSDIEAFF
TRBJ1-5 NA TRBV5-5 NA TGTGCCAGCAGCTTGACAAGCAATCAGCCCCAGCATTTT CASSLTSNQPQHF
TRBJ2-1 NA TRBV5-1 NA TGCGCCAGCAGCTTGGATGGGACCACAGGGAATGAGCAGTTCTTC CASSLDGTTGNEQFF
TRBJ2-5 NA TRBV27 NA TGTGCCAGCAGGACTGGAATGGCAGGGAAAGAGACCCAGTACTTC CASRTGMAGKETQYF
TRBJ2-1 TRBD1 TRBV5-1 NA TGCGCCAGCACTAATTCAGGGGGCTCCTACAATGAGCAGTTCTTC CASTNSGGSYNEQFF
TRBJ1-1 NA TRBV7-9 NA TGTGCCAGCAGCTTAGTAAAACAGGGAATTGAAGCTTTCTTT CASSLVKQGIEAFF
TRBJ2-3 NA TRBV7-9 NA TGTGCCAGCAGTCAAGGCAGGACACTTTTCACAGATACGCAGTATTTT CASSQGRTLFTDTQYF
TRBJ1-1 NA TRBV29-1 NA TGCAGCGTTGAAGACAGGTCTGAAGCTTTCTTT CSVEDRSEAFF
TRBJ2-7 NA TRBV6-1 NA TGTGCCAGCAGTGGAGGGCGGGGCTCCTACGAGCAGTACTTC CASSGGRGSYEQYF
TRBJ1-4 NA TRBV29-1 NA TGCAGCGTTGATAAGGGAGGTGAAAAACTGTTTTTT CSVDKGGEKLFF
TRBJ2-7 NA TRBV5-1 once TGCGCCAGCAGCTTGGCCGAGGGACTTAGCGGAGCCTACGAGCAGTACTTC CASSLAEGLSGAYEQYF
TRBJ1-1 TRBD1 TRBV7-2 NA TGTGCCAGCAGCCCAGGACAGGTGAACACTGAAGCTTTCTTT CASSPGQVNTEAFF
TRBJ1-2 TRBD1 TRBV9 NA TGTGCCAGCAGTACCGGGACAGGGGGCACTCGACGTGGCTACACCTTC CASSTGTGGTRRGYTF
TRBJ2-7 NA TRBV27 few TGTGCCAGCAGTCTCCACTCACCCTACGAGCAGTACTTC CASSLHSPYEQYF
TRBJ2-3 NA TRBV11-2 NA TGTGCCAGCAGCCCCCGCTACTATGTCACAGATACGCAGTATTTT CASSPRYYVTDTQYF
TRBJ2-1 TRBD1 TRBV5-5 NA TGTGCCAGCAGCTTGGGGCCGGGACAGACTTTTGGGTCCTACAATGAGCAGTTCTTC CASSLGPGQTFGSYNEQFF
TRBJ2-7 TRBD1 TRBV28 NA TGTGCCAGCAGTTTACCTCCAGGACAGGGACACGAGCAGTACTTC CASSLPPGQGHEQYF
TRBJ2-6 TRBD1 TRBV10-1 NA TGCGCCAGCAGCCATGGACAGGAACAGTCTGGGGCCAACGTCCTGACTTTC CASSHGQEQSGANVLTF
TRBJ2-3 TRBD1 TRBV11-2 NA TGTGCCAGCAGCTTAGAAGGCTTGGGGGACAGGGGTATAGATACGCAGTATTTT CASSLEGLGDRGIDTQYF
TRBJ1-1 TRBD1 TRBV27 NA TGTGCCAGCAGTCCTGTTTCAGGGGGGACTGAAGCTTTCTTT CASSPVSGGTEAFF
TRBJ1-3 NA TRBV7-9 NA TGTGCCAGCAGCTTAAGGGACACGGACTCTGGAAACACCATATATTTT CASSLRDTDSGNTIYF
TRBJ1-1 NA TRBV19 once TGTGCCAGTAGTATAGGATACTCCCGGAACACTGAAGCTTTCTTT CASSIGYSRNTEAFF
TRBJ2-7 TRBD1 TRBV5-4 NA TGTGCCAGCAGCTTTTCGTCGGGGACAGCCCGTTACGAGCAGTACTTC CASSFSSGTARYEQYF
TRBJ1-2 NA TRBV6-1 NA TGTGCCAGCAAGGGGGATTGGACCACTCATGGCTACACCTTC CASKGDWTTHGYTF
TRBJ1-1 TRBD1 TRBV7-9 NA TGTGCCAGCAGTATGACAGGGGGCTGGAACACTGAAGCTTTCTTT CASSMTGGWNTEAFF
TRBJ2-2 NA TRBV15 few TGTGCCACCAGCAGAGCTGGCAGAACCGCGAACACCGGGGAGCTGTTTTTT CATSRAGRTANTGELFF
TRBJ1-5 NA TRBV28 NA TGTGCCAGCTGGAGCGCAGGGAGGGACAATCAGCCCCAGCATTTT CASWSAGRDNQPQHF
TRBJ2-1 TRBD2 TRBV5-6 NA TGTGCCAGCAGCTTGGGAAGACCGGGACTAGCGGCCTCTGGGGATGAGCAGTTCTTC CASSLGRPGLAASGDEQFF
TRBJ1-6 NA TRBV7-9 NA TGTGCCAGCAGCTTTTTACAGGACATTAATTCACCCCTCCACTTT CASSFLQDINSPLHF
TRBJ1-2 NA TRBV7-2 NA TGTGCCAGCAGCTTAGCCCTTACAGGTTGGCGTAGCTCTAGTGGTGGCTACACCTTC CASSLALTGWRSSSGGYTF
TRBJ2-1 NA TRBV21-1 NA TGTGCCAGCAGCAAAGCTGCGGGGACTTATTCGGGAGGGGACAATGAGCAGTTCTTC CASSKAAGTYSGGDNEQFF
TRBJ2-3 TRBD1 TRBV9 once TGTGCCAGCAACCTTCAGGGGGTTGGTACAGATACGCAGTATTTT CASNLQGVGTDTQYF
TRBJ2-1 NA TRBV7-5 NA TGTGCCAGAAGCATTAGCCCCGACCGCTACTTCTACAATGAGCAGTTCTTC CARSISPDRYFYNEQFF
TRBJ2-7 TRBD1 TRBV5-4 once TGTGCCAGCAGCTTGGTTGGACAGGGAGGCGAGCAGTACTTC CASSLVGQGGEQYF
TRBJ2-1 NA TRBV28 NA TGTGCCAGCACCGCGGGGTCCGGGGATGAGCAGTTCTTC CASTAGSGDEQFF
TRBJ2-3 NA TRBV4-2 few TGTGCCAGCAGCCAAGAGGGGCAGGGGACAGATACGCAGTATTTT CASSQEGQGTDTQYF
TRBJ1-2 TRBD1 TRBV11-2 NA TGTGCCAGCAGCTTAGTGACAGGGGGAAACTATGGCTACACCTTC CASSLVTGGNYGYTF
TRBJ1-2 TRBD1 TRBV27 once TGTGCCAGCAGCCCGGGACAGGGGGCTTTTGGCTACACCTTC CASSPGQGAFGYTF
TRBJ2-7 NA TRBV28 NA TGTGCCAGCAGTTTCATCGGACCAGGGTTCTACGAGCAGTACTTC CASSFIGPGFYEQYF
TRBJ2-7 NA TRBV10-1 NA TGCGCCAGCAGTCCGCAGGGAATATCCTACGAGCAGTACTTC CASSPQGISYEQYF
TRBJ2-7 NA TRBV25-1 once TGTGCCAGCAGTGTGGGGACATCATTTCTCTCCTACGAGCAGTACTTC CASSVGTSFLSYEQYF
TRBJ2-7 TRBD1 TRBV18 few TGTGCCAGCTCCCCATCGGGACAGTCAGTCGAGGGGCAGTACTTC CASSPSGQSVEGQYF
TRBJ1-2 TRBD1 TRBV5-6 NA TGTGCCAGCAGCGGAGGACAGGGCTTTTATGGCTACACCTTC CASSGGQGFYGYTF
TRBJ1-1 NA TRBV5-4 NA TGTGCCAGCAGCTTGCAGGGCACTGAAGCTTTCTTT CASSLQGTEAFF
TRBJ1-1 TRBD1 TRBV5-6 once TGTGCCAGCAGCCTAGGACAGGCGAACACTGAAGCTTTCTTT CASSLGQANTEAFF
TRBJ1-1 NA TRBV7-8 NA TGTGCCAGCAGTCCAGGCGTGAAGGGGGAAGCTTTCTTT CASSPGVKGEAFF
TRBJ2-1 TRBD1 TRBV11-2 NA TGTGCCAGCAGCCCACTCGGACAGGGGAGGAACAATGAGCAGTTCTTC CASSPLGQGRNNEQFF
TRBJ2-3 TRBD2 TRBV18 NA TGTGCCAGCTCACCACCGCAGCGGAAGCGGGGAGATACGCAGTATTTT CASSPPQRKRGDTQYF
TRBJ2-5 NA TRBV27 NA TGTGCCAGCAGTCCGGTCCCGGGGGTGGAGACCCAGTACTTC CASSPVPGVETQYF